These 21 T cell receptor beta chains were all obtained from the same sample, sequenced in a study of T cell repertoires in cytomegalovirus infection. TCRdb fed the reads into MiXCR, producing one record per CDR3 protein. The profile shows almost 550,000 distinct CDR3 sequences, about 17% of them singletons. The sample taken for sequencing was CD8+ T cells from PBMCs. The receptor set was obtained from a human donor in good health (CMV status not recorded). Some clones in this sample may be carry-over from other donors' samples.

The genes are TRBV4-2 and TRBJ2-1; 8 positions agree with TRBD2. The V and J ends lost 0 bases and 1 base, in that order; junction bases with no gene match: 5. CDR1 and CDR2 from the germline V gene are LGHNA and YNFKEQ. The CDR3 length is 17 residues. CDR3 DNA sequence: TGTGCCAGCAGCCAAGATTCGGGGGGGGTATCCTACAATGAGCAGTTCTTC. It is translated as CASSQDSGGVSYNEQFF.

This clonotype was detected only a few times. In DNA, the CDR3 is TGCAGCTTCGTGGGAGTTGAAGCTTTCTTT. Translation gives CSFVGVEAFF. The rearrangement uses TRBV29-1 and TRBJ1-1; D uncertain. CDR1 and CDR2 from the germline V gene are SQVTM and ANQGSEA. There are 10 residues in the CDR3. Trimming stripped 8 bases from V and 7 bases from J, with 11 bases between. The full variable domain, in which reference TRBV29-1 and TRBJ1-1 provide the parts outside the CDR3, is SAVISQKPSRDICQRGTSLTIQCQVDSQVTMMFWYRQQPGQSLTLIATANQGSEATYESGFVIDKFPISRPNLTFSTLTVSNMSPEDSSIYLCSFVGVEAFFGQGTRLTVV.

About this clonotype itself: As the CDR3 is not closed by the conserved phenylalanine or tryptophan, this likely results from a read error. The rearrangement joins TRBV6-2 or TRBV6-3 to TRBJ2-5, with 7 positions matching TRBD2. The V and J ends lost 7 bases and 4 bases, in that order; junction bases with no gene match: 9. This CDR3 is 14 amino acids long. CDR1 is MNHEY and CDR2 is SVGEGT in the germline V gene. As DNA, the CDR3 is TGTGCCAGCAAGAGGGCGGGAGTAGGAGAGACCCAGTACTTA. Its protein product is CASKRAGVGETQYL.

This clonotype was found many times. This chain links TRBV29-1 with TRBJ2-7; TRBD2 is a possible D gene (6 bases). The CDR3 contains 15 residues. Germline V gene sequence: CDR1 SQVTM, CDR2 ANQGSEA. Trimming pared 3 bases from V and 0 bases from J, leaving 15 bases between. CDR3 region: CSVEAPGLRSYEQYF. DNA for the CDR3: TGCAGCGTTGAGGCCCCGGGACTCCGCTCCTACGAGCAGTACTTC.

This clonotype was counted at least ten times. J is TRBJ1-5 and V is TRBV7-9; D gene uncertain. Between the trimmed V and J ends, which lost 3 bases and 6 bases, there was a span of 9 bases. Germline V lookup: CDR1 SEHNR, CDR2 FQNEAQ (reference sequence). The CDR3 is 13 residues long. CDR3 residues: CASSFKGSQPQHF. The CDR3 bases are TGTGCCAGCAGCTTTAAGGGATCTCAGCCCCAGCATTTT. Together with reference TRBV7-9 and TRBJ1-5, the CDR3 gives the full variable domain: DTGVSQNPRHKITKRGQNVTFRCDPISEHNRLYWYRQTLGQGPEFLTYFQNEAQLEKSRLLSDRFSAERPKGSFSTLEIQRTEQGDSAMYLCASSFKGSQPQHFGDGTRLSIL.

The V gene is TRBV7-6, the J gene TRBJ2-2; 7 bases are a match to TRBD1. The CDR3 extends over 17 amino acids. The ends lost 5 bases at V and 8 bases at J; junction bases unmatched: 17. The germline CDR1 and CDR2 sequences are SGHVS and FNYEAQ. The CDR3 reads CASSTPRTGDMSGELFF. Here the CDR3 DNA reads TGTGCCAGCAGCACTCCGCGGACAGGCGATATGTCGGGGGAGCTGTTTTTT.

The V and J genes are TRBV15 and TRBJ2-5; 9 bases are a match to TRBD1. This CDR3 spans 16 amino acids. After removal of 5 bases from V and 5 bases from J, the junction contained 12 bases not matched to a gene. CDR1 and CDR2 (germline): LNHNV, YYDKDF (reference sequence). The CDR3 loop is CATSGARTGEAETQYF. Written as DNA, the CDR3 is TGTGCCACCAGCGGGGCTCGGACAGGGGAGGCGGAGACCCAGTACTTC.

This clonotype was counted ten times or more. The chain links TRBV12-3 or TRBV12-4 to TRBJ2-5; D may correspond to TRBD1 or TRBD2 (5 bases each). This CDR3 region has 13 residues. V was trimmed by 5 bases and J by 5 bases, leaving 12 bases between them. For the CDR3, the DNA is TGTGCCAGCAGTCGGGACCTCCGCGAGACCCAGTACTTC. This encodes CASSRDLRETQYF.

The chain uses TRBV2 and TRBJ1-2, with 11 bases identical to TRBD1. Unmatched junction bases numbered 0, after V lost 3 bases and J lost 6 bases. The length of the CDR3 is 13 residues. CDR1 SNHLY and CDR2 FYNNEI come from the germline V gene. CDR3 residues: CASSEGQGDGYTF. CDR3 sequence (DNA): TGTGCCAGCAGTGAGGGACAGGGGGATGGCTACACCTTC. The whole variable domain, filled in from reference TRBV2 and TRBJ1-2, reads EPEVTQTPSHQVTQMGQEVILRCVPISNHLYFYWYRQILGQKVEFLVSFYNNEISEKSEIFDDQFSVERPDGSNFTLKIRSTKLEDSAMYFCASSEGQGDGYTFGSGTRLTVV.

The J gene is TRBJ2-5, the V gene TRBV30, with a tentative D call TRBD1 (6 bases). The CDR3 runs 12 residues. The germline V gene has CDR1 GTSNPN and CDR2 SVGIG (reference sequence). The germline V and J ends were trimmed by 3 bases and 9 bases, with 14 bases remaining between them. In nucleotides, the CDR3 is TGTGCCTGGAGCGGTACGACAGGCCCCCAGTACTTC. This gives the protein CAWSGTTGPQYF. Using reference TRBV30 and TRBJ2-5 for the parts outside the CDR3, the full variable domain is SQTIHQWPATLVQPVGSPLSLECTVEGTSNPNLYWYRQAAGRGLQLLFYSVGIGQISSEVPQNLSASRPQDRQFILSSKKLLLSDSGFYLCAWSGTTGPQYFGPGTRLLVL.

V is TRBV29-1 and J is TRBJ1-1; no clear D gene. Trimming removed 5 bases at V and 1 base at J, with 8 bases between. CDR1 SQVTM and CDR2 ANQGSEA come from the germline V gene. The CDR3 totals 12 residues. CDR3 in amino acids: CSVKEQNTEAFF. CDR3 nucleotides: TGCAGCGTTAAGGAACAGAACACTGAAGCTTTCTTT.

This clonotype was seen at least ten times. V gene TRBV4-1 combines with J gene TRBJ1-3; D not resolved. Germline CDR1 reads MGHRA; CDR2 reads YSYEKL. Trimming shortened V by 5 bases and J by 0 bases, and 14 bases separated the two germline ends. This CDR3 has 16 amino acids. The CDR3 nucleotides read TGCGCCAGCAGCTCTATTCTGGAGAGCTCTGGAAACACCATATATTTT. Protein: CASSSILESSGNTIYF.

The V and J genes are TRBV7-3 and TRBJ2-2; no clear D. V gave up 1 base and J gave up 1 base, with 10 bases separating them. Germline V gives CDR1 SGHTA, CDR2 FQGTGA. The CDR3 loop spans 16 amino acids. The CDR3 sequence is CASSLIPDRNTGELFF. DNA of the CDR3: TGTGCCAGCAGCTTAATCCCCGATAGGAACACCGGGGAGCTGTTTTTT. Full variable domain (missing parts from reference TRBV7-3 and TRBJ2-2): GAGVSQTPSNKVTEKGKYVELRCDPISGHTALYWYRQSLGQGPEFLIYFQGTGAADDSGLPNDRFFAVRPEGSVSTLKIQRTERGDSAVYLCASSLIPDRNTGELFFGEGSRLTVL.

The chain joins TRBV29-1 to TRBJ2-5, with D possibly matching TRBD2 (6 bases). The germline gives CDR1 SQVTM, CDR2 ANQGSEA. Deletions cut 5 bases from V and 13 bases from J, with 11 bases between. The CDR3 sequence is 9 residues long. CDR3 sequence (DNA): TGCAGCGTTCCGCTAGCGCCGTACTTC. This sequence encodes CSVPLAPYF.

This chain links TRBV5-6 with TRBJ2-2; the match to TRBD2 covers 11 bases. CDR1 and CDR2 from the germline V gene are SGHDT and YYEEEE. This CDR3 contains 16 residues. V shed 3 bases, J shed 1 base, and the junction held 2 bases outside the gene matches. As DNA, the CDR3 is TGTGCCAGCAGCTGGGGGACTAGCGGGAACACCGGGGAGCTGTTTTTT. Its translation is CASSWGTSGNTGELFF. The full variable domain, in which reference TRBV5-6 and TRBJ2-2 provide the parts outside the CDR3, is DAGVTQSPTHLIKTRGQQVTLRCSPKSGHDTVSWYQQALGQGPQFIFQYYEEEERQRGNFPDRFSGHQFPNYSSELNVNALLLGDSALYLCASSWGTSGNTGELFFGEGSRLTVL.

This clonotype was counted a few times. The chain links TRBV2 to TRBJ2-1; D is perhaps TRBD1 or TRBD2 (5 bases each). Germline CDR1 is SNHLY and CDR2 is FYNNEI. The CDR3 consists of 15 residues. V lost 5 bases, J lost 4 bases, and 15 bases lay in between. The CDR3 nucleotides are TGTGCCAGCAGTTATACCGGGACGTCGTACAATGAGCAGTTCTTC. This encodes CASSYTGTSYNEQFF.

This clonotype has more than one count but fewer than ten. The chain combines TRBV2 with TRBJ2-2; TRBD2 matches at 7 bases. This CDR3 is 15 amino acids long. Germline assignment: CDR1 SNHLY and CDR2 FYNNEI. Trimming took 3 bases from V and 5 from J; bases not matched to a gene: 6. CDR3 sequence (DNA): TGTGCCAGCAGTGATCCCGGGAGGTCTACCGGGGAGCTGTTTTTT. As protein: CASSDPGRSTGELFF.

This chain uses TRBV6-6 with TRBJ1-1; D gene ambiguous. V gave up 1 base and J gave up 5 bases, with 5 bases separating them. This CDR3 comprises 12 residues. Germline V gives CDR1 MNHNY, CDR2 SVGAGI (reference sequence). CDR3 amino acids: CASSYWRTEAFF. The CDR3 region has the DNA TGTGCCAGCAGTTACTGGCGAACTGAAGCTTTCTTT.

This clonotype was counted a few times. The V and J genes are TRBV20-1 and TRBJ2-2; D call uncertain. The CDR3 is made up of 12 amino acids. Germline CDR1 and CDR2: DFQATT and SNEGSKA (reference sequence). Trimming removed 3 bases from V and 5 bases from J, with 7 bases in between. CDR3 bases: TGCAGTGCTAGGGGCCCAACCGGGGAGCTGTTTTTT. It translates to CSARGPTGELFF.

This clonotype was seen many times. The CDR3 sequence is CASSLNGPGDTEAFF. The CDR3 DNA reads TGTGCCAGCAGTTTAAACGGCCCAGGGGACACTGAAGCTTTCTTT. This chain joins TRBV27 and TRBJ1-1; perhaps TRBD1 as D (6 bases). The CDR3 is made up of 15 amino acids. V lost 2 bases, J lost 3 bases, and 13 bases lay in between. Looked up from germline, CDR1 is MNHEY and CDR2 is SMNVEV (reference sequence).

The chain has TRBV14 and TRBJ1-2; D is ambiguous. From germline, CDR1 is SGHDN and CDR2 FVKESK. CDR3 length: 13 residues. Deletions cut 0 bases from V and 4 bases from J, with 6 bases between. The CDR3 bases are TGTGCCAGCAGCCAAGAGGAACTCTATGGCTACACCTTC. It encodes CASSQEELYGYTF.